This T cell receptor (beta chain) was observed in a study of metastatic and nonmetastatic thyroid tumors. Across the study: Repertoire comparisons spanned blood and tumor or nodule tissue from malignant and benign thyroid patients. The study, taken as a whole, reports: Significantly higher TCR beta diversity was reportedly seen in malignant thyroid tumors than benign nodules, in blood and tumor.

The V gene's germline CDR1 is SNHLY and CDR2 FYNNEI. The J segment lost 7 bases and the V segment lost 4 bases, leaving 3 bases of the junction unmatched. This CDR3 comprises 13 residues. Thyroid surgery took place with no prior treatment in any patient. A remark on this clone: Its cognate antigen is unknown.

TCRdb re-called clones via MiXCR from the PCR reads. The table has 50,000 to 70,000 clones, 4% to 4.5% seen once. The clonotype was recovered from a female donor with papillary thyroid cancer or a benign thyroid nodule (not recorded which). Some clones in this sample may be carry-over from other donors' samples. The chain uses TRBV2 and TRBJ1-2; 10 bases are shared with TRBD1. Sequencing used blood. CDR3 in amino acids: CASSGTGGTGYTF. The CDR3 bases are TGTGCCAGCAGTGGGACAGGGGGAACTGGCTACACCTTC.